A single T cell receptor (beta chain) is shown here with its context. The data derive from a study of CD8 T cells in Susac syndrome. Reverse transcription used roughly 0.5 to 1 ug RNA and random hexamers. From the immunoSEQ multiplex PCR reads, TCRdb called clonotypes with MiXCR, one entry per CDR3 protein. Among more than 150,000 distinct CDR3 sequences listed, roughly 94% were seen once. Between the trimmed V and J ends, which lost 1 base and 6 bases, there was a span of 4 bases. The CDR3 is 12 amino acids. Germline-derived CDR1 and CDR2 are MGHRA and YSYEKL. This sequence joins TRBV4-1 and TRBJ1-5; D gene unclear. Sequenced: CD8+ T cells from PBMCs. The clonotype comes from a human donor with multiple sclerosis. Here the CDR3 reads CASSQGSQPQHF. CDR3 coding DNA: TGCGCCAGCAGCCAAGGATCTCAGCCCCAGCATTTT.